These 26 T cell receptor beta chains were sequenced from one sample in a study of blood T cell repertoires in COVID-19 (TCRdb year 2020). Libraries came from the immunoSEQ multiplex PCR assay. The clones in this table, taken by TCRdb from immuneACCESS, are in-frame only. Not every clone is retained; where verified, under half of the shortfall comes from an unresolved V gene, and the cause of the rest is unknown. For this sample there are about 62,000 clones; roughly 92% appear just once. The ten largest make up approximately 5% of the sample. Input material: peripheral blood. The receptor source for this set is a human donor in a cohort sampled during active COVID-19.

The rearrangement links TRBV25-1 to TRBJ2-5, with a weak D call TRBD2 (6 bases). Trimming shortened V by 7 bases and J by 5 bases, and 17 bases separated the two germline ends. The V gene's germline CDR1 is MGHDK and CDR2 SYGVNS. There are 14 residues in the CDR3. Here the CDR3 DNA reads TGTGCCAGCAAAGAGGGGAGGCTCAACGAGACCCAGTACTTC. It codes for CASKEGRLNETQYF.

This chain uses TRBV7-9 with TRBJ2-1, with TRBD2 identical over 11 bases. Germline lookup yields CDR1 SEHNR and CDR2 FQNEAQ (reference sequence). J gave up 8 bases and V 3 bases, and 6 bases lay outside the gene matches. The CDR3 has 15 amino acids. The CDR3 coding sequence is TGTGCCAGCAGCTTGACTAGCGGGAATTGGGATGAGCAGTTCTTC. Translation: CASSLTSGNWDEQFF.

The chain combines TRBV28 with TRBJ1-1; D may be TRBD1 (6 bases). V lost 5 bases, J lost 5 bases, and 9 bases lay in between. Germline V gives CDR1 MDHEN, CDR2 SYDVKM. The CDR3 length is 12 residues. CDR3 region: CASSRDKTEAFF. CDR3 nucleotides: TGTGCCAGCAGTAGGGACAAAACTGAAGCTTTCTTT.

V usage is TRBV5-6 and J usage is TRBJ1-4; D uncertain. CDR3 size: 13 residues. CDR1 is SGHDT, CDR2 YYEEEE, per germline. Trimming removed 2 bases from V and 10 bases from J, with 12 bases in between. The CDR3 nucleotides are TGTGCCAGCAGCTTCGGCACGGCGGCAAAACTGTTTTTT. Translated: CASSFGTAAKLFF.

The rearrangement uses TRBV15 and TRBJ2-7; TRBD2 agrees at 9 bases. This CDR3 is built from 16 residues. The J segment lost 3 bases and the V segment lost 1 base, leaving 7 bases of the junction unmatched. Germline CDR1 reads LNHNV; CDR2 reads YYDKDF (reference sequence). CDR3 DNA: TGTGCCACCAGCAGAGGAGGGGCGGGAGGGATCTACGAGCAGTACTTC. It specifies CATSRGGAGGIYEQYF.

The table lists this clone with a count of one. The chain recombines TRBV4-2 with TRBJ1-3; D is possibly TRBD1 (6 bases). Germline V lookup: CDR1 LGHNA, CDR2 YNFKEQ. Trimming stripped 0 bases from V and 0 bases from J, with 21 bases between. The CDR3 runs to 20 residues. The CDR3 bases are TGTGCCAGCAGCCAAGAATCTGCGGCAGGGGTCGTACTCTCTGGAAACACCATATATTTT. This sequence encodes CASSQESAAGVVLSGNTIYF.

The rearrangement links TRBV7-9 to TRBJ2-1, with D perhaps TRBD2 (6 bases). The CDR3 extends over 18 amino acids. Germline values: CDR1 SEHNR, CDR2 FQNEAQ (reference sequence). V lost 0 bases, J lost 0 bases, and 15 bases lay in between. As DNA, the CDR3 is TGTGCCAGCAGCTTAGCGGCCTTGACTAGTCGCTCCTACAATGAGCAGTTCTTC. This translates into CASSLAALTSRSYNEQFF.

This clone was observed a few times. The chain recombines TRBV4-2 with TRBJ1-4; TRBD1 matches at 8 bases. Germline loops: CDR1 LGHNA, CDR2 YNFKEQ. The CDR3 runs to 15 residues. With 4 bases clipped from V and 6 bases from J, the junction kept 7 bases outside the gene matches. CDR3 DNA sequence: TGTGCCAGCAGCCCCCGACAGGGGTACGATGAAAAACTGTTTTTT. Translated: CASSPRQGYDEKLFF.

This clone was seen just once. The V call is TRBV7-6, the J call TRBJ2-5, with TRBD2 as a possible D gene (7 bases). The V gene's germline CDR1 is SGHVS and CDR2 FNYEAQ. The CDR3 totals 17 residues. V was clipped by 7 bases and J by 5 bases, with 26 bases between them. This CDR3 is CASTPSFLGGARETQYF. As DNA, the CDR3 is TGTGCCAGCACCCCAAGCTTCCTGGGGGGGGCCAGGGAGACCCAGTACTTC.

The chain combines TRBV28 with TRBJ1-6; no clear D gene. V was cut by 8 bases and J by 2 bases, with 7 bases left in between. This CDR3 spans 13 amino acids. The germline gives CDR1 MDHEN, CDR2 SYDVKM. The CDR3 sequence: CASRSPYNSPLHF. CDR3 bases: TGTGCCAGCCGGTCGCCCTATAATTCACCCCTCCACTTT.

The chain links TRBV7-8 to TRBJ1-5; 9 bases line up with TRBD1. The junction had 7 bases not matched to a gene; V was cut back by 4 bases and J by 0 bases. The CDR3 has 17 residues. The germline CDR1 and CDR2 sequences are SGHVS and FQNEAQ. CDR3 in DNA: TGTGCCAGCAGCTCCGGGACAGGGACCTATAGCAATCAGCCCCAGCATTTT. As protein: CASSSGTGTYSNQPQHF.

The rearrangement joins TRBV28 to TRBJ1-2; 9 positions match TRBD1. This CDR3 is built from 17 residues. V was pared by 5 bases and J by 0 bases, with 10 bases of the junction left unmatched. From germline, CDR1 is MDHEN and CDR2 SYDVKM. Here the CDR3 reads CASSPNGQGRANYGYTF. The CDR3 coding sequence is TGTGCCAGCAGTCCTAACGGACAGGGGAGAGCTAACTATGGCTACACCTTC.

J is TRBJ1-5 and V is TRBV28; D gene unclear. CDR3 size: 15 residues. V was shortened by 2 bases and J by 3 bases, with 11 bases between the two germline ends. Germline-derived CDR1 and CDR2 are MDHEN and SYDVKM. The CDR3: CASSLGPGDNQPQHF. CDR3 DNA: TGTGCCAGCAGTTTAGGCCCCGGAGACAATCAGCCCCAGCATTTT.

J is TRBJ2-7 and V is TRBV11-2; 8 nucleotides align to TRBD1. The CDR3 covers 15 residues. Losses at the gene ends were 5 bases for V and 0 bases for J; bases not matched to a gene: 6. Germline CDR1 reads SGHAT; CDR2 reads FQNNGV. CDR3: CASSPGQESSYEQYF. The CDR3 bases are TGTGCCAGCAGCCCGGGACAGGAGAGCTCCTACGAGCAGTACTTC. The full variable domain, with the rest looked up from reference TRBV11-2 and TRBJ2-7, is EAGVAQSPRYKIIEKRQSVAFWCNPISGHATLYWYQQILGQGPKLLIQFQNNGVVDDSQLPKDRFSAERLKGVDSTLKIQPAKLEDSAVYLCASSPGQESSYEQYFGPGTRLTVT.

The chain recombines TRBV27 with TRBJ2-6; D is possibly TRBD1 (5 bases). Germline CDR1 MNHEY, CDR2 SMNVEV (reference sequence). V was shortened by 5 bases and J by 0 bases, with 11 bases between the two germline ends. The CDR3 length is 16 residues. The CDR3 sequence: CASSLNRPSGANVLTF. CDR3 in DNA: TGTGCCAGCAGTCTCAACAGGCCCTCTGGGGCCAACGTCCTGACTTTC. Variable domain in full (rest from reference TRBV27 and TRBJ2-6): EAQVTQNPRYLITVTGKKLTVTCSQNMNHEYMSWYRQDPGLGLRQIYYSMNVEVTDKGDVPEGYKVSRKEKRNFPLILESPSPNQTSLYFCASSLNRPSGANVLTFGAGSRLTVL.

This chain joins TRBV30 and TRBJ2-1, with D perhaps matching TRBD1 (5 bases). Trimming took 8 bases from V and 1 from J, leaving 12 bases between them. This CDR3 has 13 residues. Germline V gene lookup returns CDR1 GTSNPN and CDR2 SVGIG (reference sequence). In DNA, the CDR3 is TGTGCCAGTACAGGTTCTTCCTACAATGAGCAGTTCTTC. Translation gives CASTGSSYNEQFF.

The V gene is TRBV5-1, the J gene TRBJ2-1; 7 bases are a match to TRBD1. Germline lookup yields CDR1 SGHRS and CDR2 YFSETQ. V shed 4 bases and J 8 bases; nucleotides not matched to a gene: 6. The CDR3 contains 13 residues. CDR3 in amino acids: CASSQRQGYEQFF. In DNA, the CDR3 is TGCGCCAGCAGCCAGAGACAGGGCTATGAGCAGTTCTTC.

This sequence joins TRBV6-6 and TRBJ1-2, with D perhaps matching TRBD1 (5 bases). CDR3 length equals 15 residues. Germline V lookup: CDR1 MNHNY, CDR2 SVGAGI (reference sequence). Trimming left V 8 bases short and J 5 bases short, with 21 bases between. CDR3 in amino acids: CASWWGLDRPYGYTF. The CDR3 DNA reads TGTGCCAGCTGGTGGGGCTTAGACAGACCTTATGGCTACACCTTC.

A word on this clone: The junction shows a germline mismatch at one end, possibly a read error. This chain links TRBV7-8 with TRBJ2-3, with 9 positions matching TRBD2. The CDR3 sequence is 17 residues long. CDR1 is SGHVS, CDR2 FQNEAQ, per germline. The CDR3 sequence is CASSLVGSGGSTYTQYF. CDR3 sequence (DNA): TGTGCCAGCAGCTTAGTGGGTAGCGGGGGAAGCACATATACGCAGTATTTT.

The rearrangement links TRBV9 to TRBJ1-3; possibly TRBD1 for D (5 bases). Per germline, CDR1 SGDLS and CDR2 YYNGEE. The V end was cut by 3 bases, the J end by 7 bases, with 14 bases between. CDR3 length: 14 amino acids. The CDR3 DNA follows: TGTGCCAGCAGCGCATTTACGGGGGGTAACACCATATATTTT. Amino acid sequence: CASSAFTGGNTIYF.

This chain connects TRBV7-9 to TRBJ2-7; D unclear. CDR1 and CDR2 (germline): SEHNR, FQNEAQ (reference sequence). The length of the CDR3 is 14 residues. The ends were cut back, 2 bases at V and 1 base at J, with 9 bases in the middle. CDR3 sequence (DNA): TGTGCCAGCAGCTTAATGAAGAGTTCCTACGAGCAGTACTTC. This encodes CASSLMKSSYEQYF.

The chain combines TRBV6-2 or TRBV6-3 with TRBJ2-5; TRBD2 aligns across 9 bases. This CDR3 comprises 15 residues. Per germline, CDR1 MNHEY and CDR2 SVGEGT. Germline trimming cut 1 base from V and 8 bases from J; bases unmatched to any gene: 8. The CDR3 DNA reads TGTGCCAGCAGTTACTTGTCTAGCGGGAAGGAAACCCAGTACTTC. Amino acids: CASSYLSSGKETQYF.

The V gene is TRBV28, the J gene TRBJ1-6, with TRBD1 as a possible D gene (5 bases). The CDR3 is made up of 13 amino acids. V was clipped by 4 bases and J by 8 bases, with 9 bases between them. The germline gives CDR1 MDHEN, CDR2 SYDVKM. CDR3 sequence reads: CASSSGSDSPLHF. The CDR3, as DNA: TGTGCCAGCAGTTCAGGGTCAGATTCACCCCTCCACTTT.

The gene calls are TRBV6-5 and TRBJ2-7; 10 bases map to TRBD1. J was trimmed by 7 bases and V by 3 bases; bases with no gene match: 12. Germline CDR1 and CDR2: MNHEY and SVGAGI. The CDR3 is 16 residues long. CDR3 sequence reads: CASSYSGQGPVSEQYF. In nucleotides, the CDR3 is TGTGCCAGCAGTTATTCGGGACAGGGGCCCGTGAGTGAGCAGTACTTC.

The gene calls are TRBV7-6 and TRBJ2-2, with a possible D match to TRBD1 (6 bases). Germline loops: CDR1 SGHVS, CDR2 FNYEAQ. V gave up 1 base and J gave up 6 bases, with 15 bases separating them. The CDR3 runs to 16 residues. Written as DNA, the CDR3 is TGTGCCAGCAGCTTAGAATTGGGGGCTGGGGCCGGGGAGCTGTTTTTT. Translated, it gives CASSLELGAGAGELFF. The full variable domain, with the rest looked up from reference TRBV7-6 and TRBJ2-2, is GAGVSQSPRYKVTKRGQDVALRCDPISGHVSLYWYRQALGQGPEFLTYFNYEAQQDKSGLPNDRFSAERPEGSISTLTIQRTEQRDSAMYRCASSLELGAGAGELFFGEGSRLTVL.

The chain is built from TRBV7-9 and TRBJ2-7, with D maybe TRBD2 (5 bases). Germline CDR1 SEHNR, CDR2 FQNEAQ (reference sequence). CDR3 length equals 12 residues. Trimming pared 5 bases from V and 3 bases from J, leaving 8 bases between. CDR3 loop: CASSQLDYEQYF. CDR3 nucleotide sequence: TGTGCCAGCAGCCAACTAGACTACGAGCAGTACTTC. Filled out from reference TRBV7-9 and TRBJ2-7, the complete variable domain reads DTGVSQNPRHKITKRGQNVTFRCDPISEHNRLYWYRQTLGQGPEFLTYFQNEAQLEKSRLLSDRFSAERPKGSFSTLEIQRTEQGDSAMYLCASSQLDYEQYFGPGTRLTVT.